Listed below are T cell receptor beta chains from one sample, sequenced in a study of T cells in Graves' hyperthyroidism and ophthalmopathy. TCRdb ran MiXCR on the multiplex PCR reads and lists one entry per CDR3 protein. The table shows approximately 420,000 distinct CDR3 sequences, with about 16% occurring only once. Sequenced material: blood. Receptors were obtained from a woman aged 25 to 39 with Graves' hyperthyroidism. Both conserved end residues are part of each CDR3. The order of the fields is V gene, J gene, CDR3 protein.

>TRBV20-1|TRBJ2-7
CSAPLAGGFHEQYF
>TRBV19|TRBJ1-1
CASSISGRNEAFF
>TRBV5-1|TRBJ2-1
CASSFGRGENEQFF
>TRBV4-2|TRBJ1-1
CASSQGGTGRTEAFF
>TRBV12-5|TRBJ2-3
CASGGDSSTDTQYF
>TRBV28|TRBJ2-3
CASSLQGFDTQYF
>TRBV19|TRBJ2-1
CASKTSGIYNEQFF
>TRBV29-1|TRBJ2-3
CSVILAASTDTQYF
>TRBV29-1|TRBJ1-1
CSVEDLGQGNTEAFF
>TRBV2|TRBJ1-1
CASSELLENTEAFF
>TRBV12-3/TRBV12-4|TRBJ2-2
CASSLGQRIYTGELFF
>TRBV6-5|TRBJ1-2
CASSYGGQGDGYTF
>TRBV6-5|TRBJ2-1
CASTASPRNEQFF
>TRBV12-3/TRBV12-4|TRBJ1-1
CASTRPLGTEAFF
>TRBV30|TRBJ1-1
CAWTARTEAFF
>TRBV6-1|TRBJ1-2
CASKGRDYYGYTF
>TRBV7-2|TRBJ2-3
CASSLDVGNTDTQYF
>TRBV18|TRBJ2-2
CASSPGPQNTGELFF
>TRBV20-1|TRBJ2-1
CSAPRGSGRSYNEQFF
>TRBV15|TRBJ1-2
CATSPDRGNYGYTF
>TRBV2|TRBJ2-2
CASSDHGPYTGELFF
>TRBV19|TRBJ2-3
CASSRNHGGQRPPDTQYF
>TRBV28|TRBJ1-1
CASRTYTEAFF
>TRBV4-1|TRBJ2-7
CASSQEQGAYEQYF
>TRBV6-1|TRBJ2-1
CASRAGAPNEQFF
>TRBV6-6|TRBJ1-1
CASSYGGGGNTEAFF
>TRBV19|TRBJ1-5
CASSIRQGKQPQHF
>TRBV27|TRBJ2-1
CASKAGANNEQFF
>TRBV12-3/TRBV12-4|TRBJ2-3
CASSFGSSTPDTQYF
>TRBV20-1|TRBJ1-5
CSARDPPGTDRPQHF
>TRBV11-3|TRBJ2-7
CASSPETGTSYEQYF
>TRBV11-2|TRBJ1-3
CASSLVRFSGNTIYF
>TRBV19|TRBJ2-1
CASSMAGNQNNEQFF
>TRBV20-1|TRBJ2-2
CSARLVNTGELFF
>TRBV12-3/TRBV12-4|TRBJ2-5
CASSPGMEETQYF
>TRBV18|TRBJ1-5
CASSPGNQPQHF
>TRBV6-1|TRBJ1-5
CATDDRDYSNQPQHF
>TRBV9|TRBJ2-1
CASSVGGGPGKGYNEQFF
>TRBV30|TRBJ2-1
CAWSGGQGSYNEQFF
>TRBV10-3|TRBJ1-4
CAISDGGRDEKLFF
>TRBV10-3|TRBJ2-5
CAINSGPQETQYF
>TRBV14|TRBJ2-1
CASSPGADYNEQFF
>TRBV6-1|TRBJ2-7
CASRLSGTGGAYEQYF
>TRBV6-1|TRBJ1-5
CASSAQGGQPQHF
>TRBV7-3|TRBJ2-1
CASSSTSGPYNEQFF
>TRBV2|TRBJ2-7
CASDRDSTYEQYF
>TRBV5-6|TRBJ2-3
CASSDTGRNTDTQYF